The 21 T cell receptor beta chains below were found in one sample sequenced in a study of blood T cell repertoires in COVID-19. Libraries were prepared by immunoSEQ multiplex PCR; TCRdb keeps only in-frame clonotypes and omits some of them. The table shows some 59,000 clones, with 80% to 90% occurring only once. Sequenced sample: peripheral blood. The receptors derive from a man in his 60s with acute or convalescent COVID-19.

This chain joins TRBV9 and TRBJ2-1; 7 bases map to TRBD1. Trimming cost V 2 bases and J 0 bases; bases outside gene matches: 8. CDR1 is SGDLS, CDR2 YYNGEE, per germline. There are 17 residues in the CDR3. This chain's CDR3 is CASSVFGQASSYNEQFF. The CDR3 DNA is TGTGCCAGCAGCGTCTTTGGACAGGCGAGCTCCTACAATGAGCAGTTCTTC.

This clone was seen just once. This chain connects TRBV29-1 to TRBJ1-4; D is undetermined. Germline CDR1 SQVTM, CDR2 ANQGSEA. The CDR3 has 13 amino acids. Trimming stripped 4 bases from V and 8 bases from J, with 14 bases between. The CDR3 DNA is TGCAGCGTTGCCGACGACATACGGGAAAAACTGTTTTTT. This gives the protein CSVADDIREKLFF. Full variable domain (missing parts from reference TRBV29-1 and TRBJ1-4): SAVISQKPSRDICQRGTSLTIQCQVDSQVTMMFWYRQQPGQSLTLIATANQGSEATYESGFVIDKFPISRPNLTFSTLTVSNMSPEDSSIYLCSVADDIREKLFFGSGTQLSVL.

The chain links TRBV25-1 to TRBJ1-1; D is unclear. The CDR3 is 12 residues long. The germline V and J ends were trimmed by 6 bases and 4 bases, with 9 bases remaining between them. Germline loops: CDR1 MGHDK, CDR2 SYGVNS. In nucleotides, the CDR3 is TGTGCCAGCAGCTCCCCCGGCACTGAAGCTTTCTTT. Translation gives CASSSPGTEAFF.

V is TRBV9 and J is TRBJ2-3; 11 positions match TRBD2. With V trimmed by 4 bases and J by 6 bases, 1 base remained unmatched. There are 13 residues in the CDR3. Germline V lookup: CDR1 SGDLS, CDR2 YYNGEE. The CDR3 reads CASSIAGGDTQYF. The DNA for the CDR3 is TGTGCCAGCAGCATAGCGGGGGGGGATACGCAGTATTTT.

The V and J genes are TRBV2 and TRBJ1-3; unclear D gene. The length of the CDR3 is 15 residues. The V end lost 4 bases, the J end lost 0 bases, and 10 bases lay between the germline ends. Germline V gene sequence: CDR1 SNHLY, CDR2 FYNNEI. The DNA of the CDR3 is TGTGCCAGCAGTGCCGAGGTTAGCTCTGGAAACACCATATATTTT. It translates to CASSAEVSSGNTIYF.

The J gene is TRBJ2-7, the V gene TRBV19; 7 nucleotides line up with TRBD1. Germline lookup yields CDR1 LNHDA and CDR2 SQIVND (reference sequence). V lost 7 bases to trimming and J lost 2 bases; unmatched junction nucleotides: 11. The CDR3 contains 15 residues. CDR3 coding DNA: TGTGCCAGTACCCGAACGGGACAGACAGCCTACGAGCAGTACTTC. It yields the protein CASTRTGQTAYEQYF.

This chain links TRBV27 with TRBJ2-3; 7 nucleotides align to TRBD2. The CDR3 runs 16 residues. V was pared by 5 bases and J by 0 bases, with 8 bases of the junction left unmatched. Germline-derived CDR1 and CDR2 are MNHEY and SMNVEV (reference sequence). The CDR3, as DNA: TGTGCCAGCAGTGTCCACCGGGGGGTTAGCACAGATACGCAGTATTTT. Translating gives CASSVHRGVSTDTQYF.

The chain employs TRBV13 and TRBJ2-5, with TRBD1 matching over 9 bases. Germline CDR1 PRHDT, CDR2 FYEKMQ (reference sequence). CDR3 size: 15 residues. The J segment lost 2 bases and the V segment lost 5 bases, leaving 6 bases of the junction unmatched. The CDR3 region has the DNA TGTGCCAGCAGCCTCCCGGGACAGGGACAAGAGACCCAGTACTTC. It translates to CASSLPGQGQETQYF.

This clone was seen only a few times. J is TRBJ2-1 and V is TRBV6-5; perhaps TRBD2 as D (6 bases). Germline V CDR1 and CDR2: MNHEY, SVGAGI. The V end lost 8 bases, the J end lost 3 bases, and 17 bases lay between the germline ends. The CDR3 spans 15 residues. In DNA, the CDR3 is TGTGCCAGCGTGTGGGCGGGGAACATCTACAATGAGCAGTTCTTC. It yields the protein CASVWAGNIYNEQFF.

The rearrangement uses TRBV9 and TRBJ2-3; 7 nucleotides match TRBD1. The ends lost 0 bases at V and 2 bases at J; junction bases unmatched: 6. The V gene's germline CDR1 is SGDLS and CDR2 YYNGEE. The CDR3 totals 16 residues. CDR3 sequence: CASSVVLGGVTDTQYF. CDR3 nucleotides: TGTGCCAGCAGCGTAGTACTAGGGGGCGTCACAGATACGCAGTATTTT.

This clone is a singleton in its sample. V usage is TRBV21-1 and J usage is TRBJ1-1; the D segment call TRBD1 is taken from the table without a DNA check. TRBV21-1 constitutes a pseudogene. The CDR3 is 15 amino acids. The CDR3 reads CASSEVDRMNTEAFF. For the CDR3, the DNA is TGTGCCAGCAGCGAGGTTGACAGGATGAACACTGAAGCTTTCTTT.

The chain carries TRBV6-5 and TRBJ1-5; D is perhaps TRBD1 (5 bases). The germline V and J ends were trimmed by 6 bases and 6 bases, with 15 bases remaining between them. The CDR3 consists of 14 residues. The germline CDR1 and CDR2 sequences are MNHEY and SVGAGI. CDR3 amino acids: CASRRGRSGQPQHF. The CDR3 DNA reads as TGTGCCAGCAGGCGGGGGAGGTCAGGTCAGCCCCAGCATTTT.

The rearrangement links TRBV7-9 to TRBJ2-5; 12 bases are shared with TRBD2. Germline trimming cut 4 bases from V and 5 bases from J; bases unmatched to any gene: 17. Germline assignment: CDR1 SEHNR and CDR2 FQNEAQ (reference sequence). The CDR3 is 19 amino acids. Here the CDR3 DNA reads TGTGCCAGCAGCTATACGCTAGTACCGGGACTAGCGGGCGGCGAGACCCAGTACTTC. Translating it yields CASSYTLVPGLAGGETQYF.

The chain is built from TRBV29-1 and TRBJ1-3, with D perhaps matching TRBD1 (5 bases). This CDR3 comprises 17 residues. Trimming took off 0 bases at V and 0 bases at J, with 15 bases between the two ends. The germline CDR1 and CDR2 sequences are SQVTM and ANQGSEA. For the CDR3, the DNA is TGCAGCGTTGAAGATGAGCCAGGGACTATCTCTGGAAACACCATATATTTT. Protein product: CSVEDEPGTISGNTIYF.

The chain has TRBV7-3 and TRBJ2-2, with TRBD1 as a possible D gene (5 bases). Germline-derived CDR1 and CDR2 are SGHTA and FQGTGA. Trimming removed 8 bases at V and 4 bases at J, with 8 bases between. This CDR3 spans 12 amino acids. The CDR3 spells CASSRVTGELFF. DNA for the CDR3: TGTGCCAGCTCCAGGGTCACCGGGGAGCTGTTTTTT.

This clone was seen just once. The chain links TRBV19 to TRBJ2-2; tentatively, D is TRBD1 (6 bases). V was cut by 7 bases and J by 0 bases, with 15 bases left in between. Germline CDR1 and CDR2: LNHDA and SQIVND (reference sequence). The CDR3 contains 16 residues. The CDR3 nucleotides are TGTGCCAGTAAGAACTCGCAGGGGACGAACACCGGGGAGCTGTTTTTT. This codes for CASKNSQGTNTGELFF.

This clone was seen a single time. The chain links TRBV7-6 to TRBJ2-7; 7 bases are a match to TRBD1. This CDR3 has 14 residues. Per the germline V gene, CDR1 is SGHVS and CDR2 is FNYEAQ. Trimming took 3 bases from V and 2 from J; bases not matched to a gene: 4. In nucleotides, the CDR3 is TGTGCCAGCAGCTTCCGGGACAGAACCTACGAGCAGTACTTC. This codes for CASSFRDRTYEQYF.

The chain joins TRBV7-9 to TRBJ1-2; possible D gene TRBD1, 6 bases. This CDR3 region has 15 residues. Trimming shortened V by 5 bases and J by 4 bases, and 17 bases separated the two germline ends. The germline gives CDR1 SEHNR, CDR2 FQNEAQ (reference sequence). CDR3 DNA: TGTGCCAGCAGCCGATCGGACAGTCTTGGCTATGGCTACACCTTC. Translation: CASSRSDSLGYGYTF.

This chain links TRBV2 with TRBJ1-6; perhaps TRBD1 as D (6 bases). The germline gives CDR1 SNHLY, CDR2 FYNNEI. CDR3 length: 17 amino acids. Trimming pared 6 bases from V and 0 bases from J, leaving 15 bases between. Here the CDR3 DNA reads TGTGCCAGCAGGGATGGGGGCCTGGCCTCCTATAATTCACCCCTCCACTTT. Its protein is CASRDGGLASYNSPLHF.

This clone has just a few counts. The genes are TRBV2 and TRBJ2-7, with a weak D call TRBD1 (5 bases). V was pared by 6 bases and J by 0 bases, with 9 bases between. Looked up from germline, CDR1 is SNHLY and CDR2 is FYNNEI. This CDR3 is 13 amino acids long. CDR3 DNA sequence: TGTGCCAGCAGGGCGACAGTCTCCTACGAGCAGTACTTC. Its protein is CASRATVSYEQYF.

The chain joins TRBV11-2 to TRBJ1-1; possible D gene TRBD1, 6 bases. The CDR3 extends over 12 amino acids. Trimming shortened V by 2 bases and J by 8 bases, and 9 bases separated the two germline ends. The germline V gene encodes CDR1 SGHAT and CDR2 FQNNGV. The CDR3 loop reads CASSLTGTEAFF. Here the CDR3 DNA reads TGTGCCAGCAGCTTAACAGGGACCGAAGCTTTCTTT.